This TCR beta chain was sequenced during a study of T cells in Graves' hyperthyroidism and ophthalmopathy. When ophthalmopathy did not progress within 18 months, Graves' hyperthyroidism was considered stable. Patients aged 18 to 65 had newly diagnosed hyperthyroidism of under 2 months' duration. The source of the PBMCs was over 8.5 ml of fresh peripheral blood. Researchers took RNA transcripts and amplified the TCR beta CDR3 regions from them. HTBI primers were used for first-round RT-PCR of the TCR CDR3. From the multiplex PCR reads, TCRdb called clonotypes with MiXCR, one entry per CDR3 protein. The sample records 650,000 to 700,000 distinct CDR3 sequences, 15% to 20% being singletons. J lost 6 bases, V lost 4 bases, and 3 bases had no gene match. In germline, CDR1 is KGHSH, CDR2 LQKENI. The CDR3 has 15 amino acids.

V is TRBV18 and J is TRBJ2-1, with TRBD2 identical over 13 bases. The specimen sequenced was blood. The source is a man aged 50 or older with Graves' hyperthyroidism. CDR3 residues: CASSQGLAGTNEQFF. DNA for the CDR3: TGTGCCAGCTCACAGGGACTAGCGGGAACCAATGAGCAGTTCTTC.